The source of this T cell receptor beta chain is a study of Graves' ophthalmopathy and Graves' hyperthyroidism. Study findings and constraints: In blood, most expanded thyroid clonotypes above 0.001 frequency were also detected. With a specificity of roughly 72% and a sensitivity of around 71%, the model predicted ophthalmopathy progression.

Clinicians diagnosed using symptoms, serum thyroxine, TRAb, thyroid ultrasound and orbital computed tomography. PBMCs stemmed from 9 to 10 ml of fresh peripheral blood. This clonotype was observed many times. As yet, its antigen is unknown. The authors amplified TCR beta CDR3 regions, and they did so from RNA transcripts for repertoire sequencing. Investigators did first-round RT-PCR with HTBI primers, then second-round multiplex PCR. Each CDR3 protein gets one entry after TCRdb re-called the multiplex PCR reads with MiXCR. The table records approximately 700,000 distinct CDR3 sequences, roughly 40% of them present only once. This CDR3 comprises 13 residues. Germline V CDR1 and CDR2: SQVTM, ANQGSEA. Trimming removed 7 bases from V and 0 bases from J; junction bases left unmatched: 5.

The chain couples TRBV29-1 to TRBJ1-1, with 7 bases lining up with TRBD1. The sequenced sample was peripheral blood. The TCR comes from an adult man with Graves' ophthalmopathy. CDR3 in DNA: TGCAGCGCCCAGGGGGGTTTGAACACTGAAGCTTTCTTT. This sequence encodes CSAQGGLNTEAFF. The complete variable domain, with remaining parts taken from reference TRBV29-1 and TRBJ1-1, reads SAVISQKPSRDICQRGTSLTIQCQVDSQVTMMFWYRQQPGQSLTLIATANQGSEATYESGFVIDKFPISRPNLTFSTLTVSNMSPEDSSIYLCSAQGGLNTEAFFGQGTRLTVV.